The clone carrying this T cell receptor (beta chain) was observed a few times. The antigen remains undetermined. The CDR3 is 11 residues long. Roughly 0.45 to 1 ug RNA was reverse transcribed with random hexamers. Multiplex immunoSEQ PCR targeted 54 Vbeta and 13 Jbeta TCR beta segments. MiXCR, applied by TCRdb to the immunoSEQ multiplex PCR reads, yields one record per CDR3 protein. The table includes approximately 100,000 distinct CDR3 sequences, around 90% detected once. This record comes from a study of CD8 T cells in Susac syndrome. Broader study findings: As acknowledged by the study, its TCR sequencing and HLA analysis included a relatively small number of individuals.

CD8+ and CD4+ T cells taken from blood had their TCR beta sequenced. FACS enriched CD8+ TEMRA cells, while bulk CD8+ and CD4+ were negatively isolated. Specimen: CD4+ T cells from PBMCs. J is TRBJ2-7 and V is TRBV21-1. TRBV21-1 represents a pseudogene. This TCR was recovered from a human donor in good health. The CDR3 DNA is TGTGCCAGCAGCAAAGGCTACGAGCAGTACTTC. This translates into CASSKGYEQYF.